This TCR beta chain was found in a study of Graves' ophthalmopathy and Graves' hyperthyroidism. This CDR3 spans 12 amino acids. Germline values: CDR1 GTSNPN, CDR2 SVGIG (reference sequence). Amplification of the TCR beta CDR3 regions used RNA transcripts (as template). In the first round, RT-PCR was carried out with HTBI primers, and a multiplex PCR formed the second round. A single record per CDR3 protein comes from TCRdb applying MiXCR to the multiplex PCR reads. Seen here are roughly 420,000 distinct CDR3 sequences, under 25% observed once, and the top ten hold around 3.2%. Sample: peripheral blood. This TCR came from a woman aged 18-30 years with stable Graves' hyperthyroidism. The chain uses TRBV30 and TRBJ1-1; no clear D gene. CDR3 protein: CAGSAPGTEAFF. In DNA form, the CDR3 reads TGTGCGGGGAGTGCCCCTGGCACTGAAGCTTTCTTT.